This T cell receptor (beta chain) stems from a study of blood T cell repertoires in COVID-19. Original methodology: Reference gene primers were amplified, and this amplification served to estimate nucleated cell counts. The protocol was immunoSEQ multiplex PCR, while the TCRdb copy is restricted to in-frame clones and leaves out a portion. V and J calls and clone size are copied from that table; D and trimming were computed from the DNA. The table records 200,000 to 250,000 clones, about four fifths of them present only once. Germline CDR1 is SNHLY and CDR2 is FYNNEI. With V trimmed by 6 bases and J by 6 bases, 5 bases remained unmatched. The CDR3 has 13 amino acids.

This TCR was recovered from a woman aged 80 or over with acute or convalescent COVID-19. The V call is TRBV2, the J call TRBJ2-1; 7 positions match TRBD2. Sample: peripheral blood. CDR3 nucleotide sequence: TGTGCCAGCAGGGGACTACGGGGCAATGAGCAGTTCTTC. This translates into CASRGLRGNEQFF.